The 31 T cell receptor beta chains presented below share a single source sample, sequenced in a study of control samples from healthy donors and cancer patients. The table came from immunoSEQ multiplex PCR; TCRdb's copy has only in-frame clones and leaves some out. Here the sample spans 60,000 to 80,000 clones, roughly 90% being singletons. The sequencing sample was made of blood. These receptors were collected from a woman between 45 and 60 years old in good health.

This rearrangement joins TRBV6-4 to TRBJ2-3, with 7 bases aligning to TRBD2. V gave up 2 bases and J gave up 9 bases; unmatched junction bases: 14. The CDR3 length is 16 residues. The germline V gene has CDR1 MRHNA and CDR2 SNTAGT. The CDR3 coding sequence is TGTGCCAGCAGTGACCTTTCGGGAGGAATGAGGGACACGCAGTATTTT. Translated: CASSDLSGGMRDTQYF.

The rearrangement links TRBV14 to TRBJ2-3; possible D gene TRBD1, 5 bases. Germline CDR1 and CDR2: SGHDN and FVKESK. The germline V and J ends were trimmed by 0 bases and 2 bases, with 18 bases remaining between them. The CDR3 spans 18 residues. In DNA form, the CDR3 reads TGTGCCAGCAGCCAAGAGTGGGGCGGCCCAGAACTCACAGATACGCAGTATTTT. Protein sequence: CASSQEWGGPELTDTQYF.

The chain links TRBV19 to TRBJ2-6; 10 positions match TRBD1. Per germline, CDR1 LNHDA and CDR2 SQIVND (reference sequence). J was trimmed by 3 bases and V by 5 bases; bases with no gene match: 7. The CDR3 is 17 residues long. The CDR3 reads CASSARDRGGGANVLTF. The CDR3 nucleotides are TGTGCCAGTAGTGCCCGGGACAGGGGAGGTGGGGCCAACGTCCTGACTTTC.

This clone was picked up a small number of times. The chain uses TRBV19 and TRBJ2-1; D perhaps matches TRBD2 (5 bases). The CDR3 covers 14 residues. CDR1 is LNHDA and CDR2 is SQIVND in the germline V gene (reference sequence). V was cut by 3 bases and J by 9 bases, with 15 bases left in between. The CDR3 loop reads CASSIGREWTEQFF. The CDR3, as DNA: TGTGCCAGTAGTATTGGCCGGGAATGGACTGAGCAGTTCTTC.

The rearrangement links TRBV10-1 to TRBJ2-7, with 7 bases matching TRBD2. V was pared by 0 bases and J by 6 bases, with 8 bases of the junction left unmatched. CDR1 WNHNN and CDR2 SYGVQD come from the germline V gene (reference sequence). The CDR3 loop spans 15 amino acids. The CDR3 sequence: CASSESGRESLEQYF. The CDR3, as DNA: TGCGCCAGCAGTGAGTCGGGGCGGGAGAGCCTCGAGCAGTACTTC.

Remarks on this clone: Other DNA sequences from this sample encode an identical CDR3 as well. The chain carries TRBV5-1 and TRBJ2-3; 8 bases line up with TRBD2. The CDR3 totals 16 residues. J was trimmed by 0 bases and V by 0 bases; bases with no gene match: 3. Germline values: CDR1 SGHRS, CDR2 YFSETQ. In DNA form, the CDR3 reads TGCGCCAGCAGCTTGGTATTAGCGGGAAGCACAGATACGCAGTATTTT. It translates to CASSLVLAGSTDTQYF.

This clone was found a few times. This sequence joins TRBV15 and TRBJ2-7, with 9 bases aligning to TRBD2. There are 14 residues in the CDR3. With 5 bases clipped from V and 7 bases from J, the junction kept 9 bases outside the gene matches. CDR1 is LNHNV and CDR2 is YYDKDF in the germline V gene (reference sequence). CDR3 DNA sequence: TGTGCCACCAGCGATAGCGGGAGTGCGTGGGAGCAGTACTTC. Translated, it gives CATSDSGSAWEQYF.

This clone has more than one count but fewer than ten. This chain links TRBV28 with TRBJ2-7; perhaps D is TRBD1 or TRBD2 (5 bases each). Germline V gene sequence: CDR1 MDHEN, CDR2 SYDVKM. This CDR3 region has 14 residues. V lost 5 bases and J lost 4, with 15 bases in between. The CDR3 is CASSGTSRNYEQYF. CDR3 in DNA: TGTGCCAGCAGTGGGACCTCAAGAAATTACGAGCAGTACTTC.

The chain has TRBV2 and TRBJ2-1; D ambiguous. The germline CDR1 and CDR2 sequences are SNHLY and FYNNEI. Trimming removed 0 bases at V and 2 bases at J, with 8 bases between. The CDR3 covers 15 residues. CDR3 in amino acids: CASSEADTPYNEQFF. CDR3 nucleotides: TGTGCCAGCAGTGAAGCAGACACCCCCTACAATGAGCAGTTCTTC.

The chain recombines TRBV7-2 with TRBJ2-1; D is ambiguous. Trimming shortened V by 1 base and J by 10 bases, and 8 bases separated the two germline ends. CDR3 size: 12 residues. Germline V gene data show CDR1 as SGHTA and CDR2 as FQGNSA. This CDR3 reads CASSLVWAEQFF. For the CDR3, the DNA is TGTGCCAGCAGCTTAGTATGGGCCGAGCAGTTCTTC.

The chain links TRBV19 to TRBJ1-6; 7 positions match TRBD1. V was clipped by 6 bases and J by 7 bases; unmatched bases: 3. The germline V gene encodes CDR1 LNHDA and CDR2 SQIVND (reference sequence). The CDR3 is 13 residues long. The CDR3 bases are TGTGCCAGTAGGTCAGGGGGGAATTCACCCCTCCACTTT. This gives the protein CASRSGGNSPLHF.

This chain joins TRBV6-5 and TRBJ1-3; no clear D. The ends were cut back, 6 bases at V and 0 bases at J, with 6 bases in the middle. The germline V gene encodes CDR1 MNHEY and CDR2 SVGAGI. CDR3 length: 13 residues. The CDR3 nucleotides are TGTGCCAGCAGGGGAAACTCTGGAAACACCATATATTTT. Protein: CASRGNSGNTIYF.

This chain connects TRBV5-1 to TRBJ2-1; D not certain. The CDR3 runs 12 residues. V was clipped by 2 bases and J by 5 bases, with 5 bases between them. Germline CDR1 SGHRS, CDR2 YFSETQ. CDR3 residues: CASSLPNNEQFF. Written as DNA, the CDR3 is TGCGCCAGCAGCTTACCAAACAATGAGCAGTTCTTC. The full variable domain, in which reference TRBV5-1 and TRBJ2-1 provide the parts outside the CDR3, is KAGVTQTPRYLIKTRGQQVTLSCSPISGHRSVSWYQQTPGQGLQFLFEYFSETQRNKGNFPGRFSGRQFSNSRSEMNVSTLELGDSALYLCASSLPNNEQFFGPGTRLTVL.

CDR3 region: CASSVSDKNNEQFF. CDR3 bases: TGTGCCAGCTCAGTCTCGGACAAGAACAATGAGCAGTTCTTC. The rearrangement uses TRBV18 and TRBJ2-1; D possibly corresponds to TRBD1 (5 bases). The V gene's germline CDR1 is KGHSH and CDR2 LQKENI. The V and J ends lost 5 bases and 5 bases respectively, with 13 bases between them. The CDR3 contains 14 residues.

This clone was counted between two and nine times. This chain connects TRBV19 to TRBJ1-1, with 10 bases lining up with TRBD1. Germline V gene data show CDR1 as LNHDA and CDR2 as SQIVND (reference sequence). J was trimmed by 0 bases and V by 6 bases; bases with no gene match: 10. This CDR3 region has 17 residues. CDR3 coding DNA: TGTGCCAGTAGCCTCCCCGCGACAGGGGGCCTGAACACTGAAGCTTTCTTT. It encodes CASSLPATGGLNTEAFF. The variable domain in full, completed from reference TRBV19 and TRBJ1-1, reads DGGITQSPKYLFRKEGQNVTLSCEQNLNHDAMYWYRQDPGQGLRLIYYSQIVNDFQKGDIAEGYSVSREKKESFPLTVTSAQKNPTAFYLCASSLPATGGLNTEAFFGQGTRLTVV.

The chain joins TRBV3-1 (or the pseudogene TRBV3-2) to TRBJ2-5; no clear D gene. The V and J ends lost 2 bases and 5 bases respectively, with 3 bases between them. The CDR3 runs 11 residues. Germline CDR1 LGHDT, CDR2 YNNKEL (reference sequence). The CDR3 sequence: CASSQPETQYF. The CDR3 DNA reads as TGTGCCAGCAGCCAACCCGAGACCCAGTACTTC.

The chain combines TRBV28 with TRBJ2-1, with D perhaps assigned TRBD1 or TRBD2 (5 bases each). Deletions cut 8 bases from V and 4 bases from J, with 15 bases between. The CDR3 extends over 14 amino acids. Germline V gene lookup returns CDR1 MDHEN and CDR2 SYDVKM. The CDR3 sequence: CASLGANVYNEQFF. Here the CDR3 DNA reads TGTGCCAGCCTCGGGGCGAATGTGTACAATGAGCAGTTCTTC.

The rearrangement links TRBV2 to TRBJ2-7, with D possibly being TRBD2 (6 bases). V lost 8 bases to trimming and J lost 2 bases, with 10 bases between them. The CDR3 totals 12 residues. In germline, CDR1 is SNHLY, CDR2 FYNNEI. For the CDR3, the DNA is TGTGCCAGCGAGGGACTGACCTACGAGCAGTACTTC. Residues: CASEGLTYEQYF.

The chain links TRBV6-5 to TRBJ1-3; 10 nucleotides align to TRBD1. J was trimmed by 2 bases and V by 2 bases; bases with no gene match: 0. This CDR3 is built from 15 residues. Germline V CDR1 and CDR2: MNHEY, SVGAGI. This chain's CDR3 is CASSYGTGAGNTIYF. In nucleotides, the CDR3 is TGTGCCAGCAGTTACGGGACAGGGGCTGGAAACACCATATATTTT.

The chain joins TRBV6-5 to TRBJ1-6, with 7 positions matching TRBD1. J lost 9 bases, V lost 0 bases, and 5 bases had no gene match. The germline CDR1 and CDR2 sequences are MNHEY and SVGAGI. The CDR3 runs 15 residues. The CDR3 region has the DNA TGTGCCAGCAGTTACTCGCGGACAGGACCTTCACCCCTCCACTTT. This translates into CASSYSRTGPSPLHF.

This chain links TRBV6-1 with TRBJ2-1; 8 bases are a match to TRBD1. V lost 2 bases and J lost 5; bases outside the gene matches: 5. Germline V gene lookup returns CDR1 MNHNS and CDR2 SASEGT. The CDR3 is 15 amino acids. CDR3 nucleotides: TGTGCCAGCAGTGAACCAGGGGGCGCGCACAATGAGCAGTTCTTC. Protein: CASSEPGGAHNEQFF.

This sequence joins TRBV6-5 and TRBJ1-1; tentatively, D is TRBD1 (6 bases). Deletions cut 5 bases from V and 3 bases from J, with 10 bases between. The CDR3 consists of 13 residues. Germline V lookup: CDR1 MNHEY, CDR2 SVGAGI. CDR3 in amino acids: CASSPTGYTEAFF. The DNA for the CDR3 is TGTGCCAGCAGTCCGACAGGATACACTGAAGCTTTCTTT.

V is TRBV12-2 and J is TRBJ1-5. TRBV12-2 is a documented pseudogene. The CDR3 consists of 16 residues. Here the CDR3 DNA reads TGTGCAAGTCGCCCGGGCAGTTCAGATAGCAATCAGCCCCAGCATTTT. Translating it yields CASRPGSSDSNQPQHF.

On this clone itself: Other nucleotide sequences in the sample specify the same CDR3. This chain uses TRBV28 with TRBJ1-1; D call uncertain. The V gene lost 8 bases and the J gene lost 0 bases, with 7 bases spanning the gap. The CDR3 runs 12 residues. Germline V gives CDR1 MDHEN, CDR2 SYDVKM. In DNA form, the CDR3 reads TGTGCCAGCCGTTCAGTGAACACTGAAGCTTTCTTT. Protein sequence: CASRSVNTEAFF.

The rearrangement uses TRBV11-2 and TRBJ1-2; tentative D call: TRBD1 (6 bases). CDR1 is SGHAT and CDR2 is FQNNGV in the germline V gene. The V and J ends lost 3 bases and 2 bases respectively, with 10 bases between them. The CDR3 has 14 residues. CDR3 in DNA: TGTGCCAGCAGCTTGATCAGGGGAAACTATGGCTACACCTTC. As protein: CASSLIRGNYGYTF.

This clone was observed a single time. The V call is TRBV7-3, the J call TRBJ2-3, with TRBD2 matching over 8 bases. Germline assignment: CDR1 SGHTA and CDR2 FQGTGA. There are 14 residues in the CDR3. The ends lost 5 bases at V and 1 base at J; junction bases unmatched: 2. The CDR3 is CASSLSGGTDTQYF. CDR3 sequence (DNA): TGTGCCAGCAGCCTTAGCGGGGGCACAGATACGCAGTATTTT.

The J gene is TRBJ2-6, the V gene TRBV7-2; D call uncertain. Germline CDR1 reads SGHTA; CDR2 reads FQGNSA. V was trimmed by 1 base and J by 0 bases, leaving 4 bases between them. The CDR3 spans 15 residues. The CDR3 DNA follows: TGTGCCAGCAGCTTAGAGGTCTCTGGGGCCAACGTCCTGACTTTC. The encoded protein is CASSLEVSGANVLTF. The full variable domain, its missing parts supplied by reference TRBV7-2 and TRBJ2-6, is GAGVSQSPSNKVTEKGKDVELRCDPISGHTALYWYRQSLGQGLEFLIYFQGNSAPDKSGLPSDRFSAERTGGSVSTLTIQRTQQEDSAVYLCASSLEVSGANVLTFGAGSRLTVL.

With regard to this clone: Relative to the germline gene, one junction end is altered; a read error may explain this. The rearrangement uses TRBV20-1 and TRBJ1-2; D is undetermined. From germline, CDR1 is DFQATT and CDR2 SNEGSKA (reference sequence). This CDR3 comprises 8 residues. The CDR3 sequence is CSFTNFVF. The DNA for the CDR3 is TGCAGTTTCACCAACTTTGTCTTC.

This clone appeared once. The gene calls are TRBV3-1 (or the pseudogene TRBV3-2) and TRBJ2-1, with D hard to call. Germline V gene data show CDR1 as LGHDT and CDR2 as YNNKEL (reference sequence). V lost 0 bases and J 10 bases, leaving 4 bases between the germline ends. This CDR3 spans 11 amino acids. CDR3 DNA: TGTGCCAGCAGCCAAGACAGGGAGCAGTTCTTC. Residues: CASSQDREQFF.

V usage is TRBV11-3 and J usage is TRBJ2-1; 11 bases line up with TRBD1. V lost 3 bases and J lost 3; bases outside the gene matches: 1. The CDR3 is 15 amino acids. Germline lookup yields CDR1 SGHNT and CDR2 YENEEA. CDR3 DNA: TGTGCCAGCAGCTTTGGGACAGGGGGCTACAATGAGCAGTTCTTC. It translates to CASSFGTGGYNEQFF.

The V call is TRBV7-9, the J call TRBJ1-3; no reliable D call. Between the trimmed V and J ends, which lost 3 bases and 0 bases, there was a span of 6 bases. The CDR3 covers 14 residues. CDR1 and CDR2 from the germline V gene are SEHNR and FQNEAQ (reference sequence). As DNA, the CDR3 is TGTGCCAGCAGCTTGAGGCGCTCTGGAAACACCATATATTTT. Its translation is CASSLRRSGNTIYF.